This TCR beta chain derives from a study of blood T cells in healthy people across ages. Each individual donor underwent a draw of 8.5 to 10 milliliters of peripheral blood. Primers used in a second PCR of roughly 7 to 11 cycles were a sample-barcoded 5' primer and a J-beta primer mix. TCRdb fed the 5' RACE reads into MiXCR, producing one record per CDR3 protein. The data show some 1.7 million distinct CDR3 sequences, about 28% seen once. Overall study results and limits: With donor CMV status unknown, expanded clonotype changes were possibly confounded. TCR beta diversity, measured per million T cells, fell in a roughly linear way with age. Diversity estimates from one million T cells were considered underestimates.

The germline CDR1 and CDR2 sequences are DFQATT and SNEGSKA (reference sequence). This CDR3 contains 13 residues. V was clipped by 0 bases and J by 11 bases, with 16 bases between them. As concerns this clonotype: As yet, its antigen is unknown.

Sequenced sample: blood. The chain employs TRBV20-1 and TRBJ1-1, with D hard to call. This TCR was recovered from a woman aged 30 to 39 in good health. CDR3 DNA sequence: TGCAGTGCTAGAGACCTCTCAAGGGCCGAGGCTTTCTTT. Translating gives CSARDLSRAEAFF.